These 8 T cell receptor beta chains were sequenced from one sample in a study of T cells expressing NK-cell markers (dated by TCRdb to about 2020). Preparation of the library involved 5' RACE. Sequenced using an Illumina HiSeq 2000. TCRdb reprocessed the reads into one record per CDR3 protein sequence, lacking DNA. The sample table on file contains roughly 20,000 distinct CDR3 sequences. Of the sample, roughly 58% is held by the ten largest clones. The sequencing input was blood T cells: a sorted CD56 or NKG2C T cell subset, CD4+ or CD8+ T cells, or bulk PBMC T cells (not recorded which). Receptor source: a man aged 18 to 69 in good health.

The chain couples TRBV6-2 or TRBV6-3 to TRBJ1-2; TCRdb outputs TRBD1, but without DNA this stays unchecked. The CDR3 length is 15 residues. CDR1 and CDR2 from the germline V gene are MNHEY and SVGEGT. The CDR3 sequence: CASSLRDRAVSGYTF.

The V and J genes are TRBV9 and TRBJ2-2; TCRdb reports TRBD1, a call that lacks DNA to check it against. Germline CDR1 is SGDLS and CDR2 is YYNGEE. The CDR3 runs 17 residues. The CDR3 protein is CASSVDLAGGYTGELFF.

The chain uses TRBV5-6 and TRBJ2-7. The germline V gene has CDR1 SGHDT and CDR2 YYEEEE. The CDR3 length is 15 residues. CDR3 amino acids: CASSLVGRGSYEQYF.

The V call is TRBV7-2, the J call TRBJ2-2; TCRdb's D call of TRBD2 is untestable without DNA. The CDR3 is made up of 16 amino acids. CDR1 SGHTA and CDR2 FQGNSA come from the germline V gene. The CDR3: CASSLTSGGNTGELFF. Using reference TRBV7-2 and TRBJ2-2 for the parts outside the CDR3, the full variable domain is GAGVSQSPSNKVTEKGKDVELRCDPISGHTALYWYRQSLGQGLEFLIYFQGNSAPDKSGLPSDRFSAERTGGSVSTLTIQRTQQEDSAVYLCASSLTSGGNTGELFFGEGSRLTVL.

The chain joins TRBV5-1 to TRBJ2-1; as DNA is missing, the TRBD2 call by TCRdb cannot be tested. Germline-derived CDR1 and CDR2 are SGHRS and YFSETQ. This CDR3 is 18 amino acids long. The CDR3 is CASSYNPAGTYSSNEQFF.

The rearrangement links TRBV28 to TRBJ2-2; the D call of TRBD1 rests on TCRdb alone, since no DNA is present to check it. CDR1 is MDHEN, CDR2 SYDVKM, per germline. CDR3 length: 15 amino acids. The chain's CDR3 is CASSKIDRNTGELFF.

V is TRBV4-1 and J is TRBJ2-2. The CDR3 runs 12 residues. Germline loops: CDR1 MGHRA, CDR2 YSYEKL. CDR3 protein: CASSHNTGELFF.

The rearrangement links TRBV29-1 to TRBJ1-5. CDR3 size: 14 residues. Germline V lookup: CDR1 SQVTM, CDR2 ANQGSEA. The CDR3 is CSVAVTNSNQPQHF.